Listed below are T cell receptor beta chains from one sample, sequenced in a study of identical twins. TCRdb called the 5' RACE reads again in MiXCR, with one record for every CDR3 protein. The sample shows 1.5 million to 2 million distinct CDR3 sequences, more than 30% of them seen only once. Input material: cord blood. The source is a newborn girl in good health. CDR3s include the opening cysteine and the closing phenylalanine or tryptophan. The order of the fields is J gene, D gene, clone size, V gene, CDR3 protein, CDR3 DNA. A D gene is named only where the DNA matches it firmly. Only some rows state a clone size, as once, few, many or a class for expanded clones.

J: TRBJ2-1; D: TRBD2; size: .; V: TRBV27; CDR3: CASSPGLAGVSYNEQFF; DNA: TGTGCCAGCAGCCCGGGACTAGCGGGAGTCTCCTACAATGAGCAGTTCTTC
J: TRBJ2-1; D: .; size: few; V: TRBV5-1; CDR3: CASSFSVEQFF; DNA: TGCGCCAGCAGCTTTAGCGTTGAGCAGTTCTTC
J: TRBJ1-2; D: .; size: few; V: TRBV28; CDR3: CASSLLDTPNYGYTF; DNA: TGTGCCAGCAGTTTACTGGACACCCCAAACTATGGCTACACCTTC
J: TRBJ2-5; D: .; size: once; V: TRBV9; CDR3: CASSVSPLETQYF; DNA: TGTGCCAGCAGCGTAAGTCCGCTAGAGACCCAGTACTTC
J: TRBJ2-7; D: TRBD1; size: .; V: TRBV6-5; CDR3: CAGSNPGQFYEQYF; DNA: TGTGCCGGCAGTAACCCGGGACAGTTCTACGAGCAGTACTTC
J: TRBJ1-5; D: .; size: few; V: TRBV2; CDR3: CASRAGRGSNQPQHF; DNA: TGTGCCAGCAGGGCGGGACGGGGTAGCAATCAGCCCCAGCATTTT
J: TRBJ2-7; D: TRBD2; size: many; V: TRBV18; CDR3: CASSPLAGGSYNEQYF; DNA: TGTGCCAGCAGCCCGCTAGCGGGAGGATCCTACAATGAGCAGTACTTC
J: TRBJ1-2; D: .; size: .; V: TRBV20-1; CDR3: CSASRGTVIYGYTF; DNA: TGCAGTGCTAGTAGAGGGACGGTGATTTATGGCTACACCTTC
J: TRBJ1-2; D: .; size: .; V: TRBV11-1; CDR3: CAGSFGRVSGYTF; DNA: TGTGCCGGCAGCTTCGGCAGGGTGTCCGGCTACACCTTC
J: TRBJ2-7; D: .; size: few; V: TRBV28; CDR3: CASSPHTGFTYEQYF; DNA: TGTGCCAGCAGCCCTCACACGGGGTTTACCTACGAGCAGTACTTC
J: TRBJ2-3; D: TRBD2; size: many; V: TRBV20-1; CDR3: CSARTSGADTQYF; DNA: TGCAGTGCTAGGACTAGCGGCGCAGATACGCAGTATTTT
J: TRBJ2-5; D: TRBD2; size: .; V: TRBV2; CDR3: CASSLGLAIQETQYF; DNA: TGTGCCAGCAGTTTGGGACTAGCGATACAAGAGACCCAGTACTTC
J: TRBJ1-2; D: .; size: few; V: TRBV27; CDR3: CASSYDRFQGGYTF; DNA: TGTGCCAGCAGTTATGACAGGTTTCAGGGGGGCTACACCTTC